This T cell receptor (beta chain) stems from a study of pediatric ulcerative colitis. Study-wide findings and caveats: Repertoires came from total lymphocyte DNA, so rare subsets like regulatory T cells may be missed.

The assay was run at survey level. Profiled with immunoSEQ multiplex PCR; TCRdb holds only in-frame clones, not every one. This sample has roughly 64,000 clones; 80% to 90% occur once, and the top ten carry about 3.5%. To note about this clone: Its antigen remains unidentified.

The ends were cut back, 2 bases at V and 5 bases at J, with 17 bases in the middle. The CDR3 has 16 amino acids. CDR1 is SGHTS, CDR2 YDEGEE, per germline. Material for sequencing was blood. The TCR sequence derives from a boy younger than 18 with severe ulcerative colitis. The chain employs TRBV5-8 and TRBJ2-1; D is possibly TRBD1 (6 bases). CDR3 coding DNA: TGTGCCAGCAGCTTTGGTTGGACAACAGGGAACAATGAGCAGTTCTTC. Protein product: CASSFGWTTGNNEQFF.